This note documents a single T cell receptor beta chain sequence. The data stem from a study of cytomegalovirus exposure and HLA in healthy donors. Use of 60 Vbeta and 13 Jbeta primers characterized the PCR. Sequencing was performed with immunoSEQ multiplex PCR; in TCRdb, only in-frame clones are kept and a portion is missing. The table lists about 250,000 clones, about 80% of them singletons. The sequence was obtained from a girl aged 2 to 9 in good health and CMV-seronegative. The sequenced sample was PBMCs.

This CDR3 reads CASSQDGGVTGELFF. CDR3 bases: TGCGCCAGCAGTCAGGATGGAGGGGTCACCGGGGAGCTGTTTTTT. V and J are TRBV23-1 and TRBJ2-2, with D maybe TRBD2 (6 bases). TRBV23-1 is annotated as an ORF whose role is uncertain. The CDR3 runs to 15 residues. V was trimmed by 3 bases and J by 4 bases, leaving 12 bases between them.